A single sample gave rise to the 29 T cell receptor beta chains below, sequenced in a study of blood T cell repertoires in COVID-19. The data were produced by immunoSEQ multiplex PCR, yet TCRdb's version contains in-frame clones alone and is incomplete. The sample lists a few hundred thousand clones, roughly 90% occurring once. The specimen sequenced was peripheral blood. All receptors come from a man aged 35 to 55 with acute or convalescent COVID-19.

This chain connects TRBV6-2 or TRBV6-3 to TRBJ2-7; 7 bases line up with TRBD2. V lost 2 bases and J lost 2; bases outside the gene matches: 21. Per the germline V gene, CDR1 is MNHEY and CDR2 is SVGEGT. CDR3 size: 20 residues. The CDR3 DNA follows: TGTGCCAGCAGTTACGGGCGGACGGGAAACGGGGGGACTTCTGCCTACGAGCAGTACTTC. Encoded protein: CASSYGRTGNGGTSAYEQYF.

This clone has just one count. The chain is built from TRBV5-5 and TRBJ2-7; 8 positions match TRBD1. There are 14 residues in the CDR3. CDR1 is SGHKS and CDR2 is YYEKEE in the germline V gene (reference sequence). Trimming removed 4 bases from V and 2 bases from J; junction bases left unmatched: 5. CDR3 in amino acids: CASSPRTGPYEQYF. DNA for the CDR3: TGTGCCAGCAGCCCACGGACAGGGCCCTACGAGCAGTACTTC.

The chain employs TRBV7-2 and TRBJ1-2; D unresolved. The V and J ends lost 4 bases and 1 base respectively, with 7 bases between them. Germline V CDR1 and CDR2: SGHTA, FQGNSA. CDR3 length equals 13 residues. This CDR3 is CASSSDLNYGYTF. For the CDR3, the DNA is TGTGCCAGCAGCTCAGATCTTAACTATGGCTACACCTTC.

The rearrangement uses TRBV24-1 and TRBJ2-7, with D possibly being TRBD1 (6 bases). V lost 4 bases and J lost 0, with 18 bases in between. CDR3 length: 17 residues. Germline V lookup: CDR1 KGHDR, CDR2 SFDVKD. CDR3 amino acids: CATSEPTSGHLSYEQYF. In DNA form, the CDR3 reads TGTGCCACCAGTGAGCCAACTTCGGGACACCTCTCCTACGAGCAGTACTTC.

This clone was recorded a few times. The CDR3 sequence: CASSLKGTGNYEQYF. CDR3 DNA sequence: TGTGCCAGCAGCTTAAAGGGGACAGGGAACTACGAGCAGTACTTC. The J gene is TRBJ2-7, the V gene TRBV11-2, with TRBD1 matching 9 bases. CDR3 length: 15 amino acids. Unmatched junction bases numbered 5, after V lost 2 bases and J lost 3 bases. Germline V gene sequence: CDR1 SGHAT, CDR2 FQNNGV.

This chain links TRBV5-1 with TRBJ1-5; 9 bases fit TRBD1. CDR1 is SGHRS and CDR2 is YFSETQ in the germline V gene. The CDR3 is 14 residues long. With 4 bases clipped from V and 5 bases from J, the junction kept 4 bases outside the gene matches. The CDR3 sequence: CASSPGTGHQPQHF. In nucleotides, the CDR3 is TGCGCCAGCAGCCCAGGGACAGGGCATCAGCCCCAGCATTTT.

In its sample, this clone was seen once. The chain employs TRBV6-2 or TRBV6-3 and TRBJ2-1; 13 nucleotides line up with TRBD2. V shed 6 bases, J shed 4 bases, and the junction held 24 bases outside the gene matches. From germline, CDR1 is MNHEY and CDR2 SVGEGT. CDR3 length: 22 residues. The CDR3 DNA sequence: TGTGCCAGCAGCCCACCGGGACTTCCTCCGGGACTAGCGGGAAAAAGATACAATGAGCAGTTCTTC. Protein sequence: CASSPPGLPPGLAGKRYNEQFF.

The chain joins TRBV6-5 to TRBJ1-1; possible D gene TRBD1, 6 bases. CDR1 is MNHEY, CDR2 SVGAGI, per germline. Trimming removed 6 bases at V and 3 bases at J, with 8 bases between. There are 12 residues in the CDR3. The CDR3 bases are TGTGCCAGCAGCCCAGGGGACACTGAAGCTTTCTTT. Its translation is CASSPGDTEAFF.

The chain recombines TRBV4-1 with TRBJ1-1; the D is unclear. In germline, CDR1 is MGHRA, CDR2 YSYEKL. This CDR3 has 13 amino acids. The germline V and J ends were trimmed by 0 bases and 11 bases, with 13 bases remaining between them. CDR3 DNA: TGCGCCAGCAGCCAAGAGTTGAGGGAGTGGGCTTTCTTT. This gives the protein CASSQELREWAFF.

The chain recombines TRBV5-4 with TRBJ2-2; 10 bases agree with TRBD1. J was trimmed by 1 base and V by 4 bases; bases with no gene match: 1. This CDR3 comprises 15 residues. The germline CDR1 and CDR2 sequences are SGHNT and YYREEE (reference sequence). This CDR3 reads CASSRDRGNTGELFF. In DNA, the CDR3 is TGTGCCAGCAGCCGGGACAGGGGGAACACCGGGGAGCTGTTTTTT.

The V and J genes are TRBV6-5 and TRBJ1-2; D not certain. The CDR3 runs to 11 residues. From germline, CDR1 is MNHEY and CDR2 SVGAGI. V dropped 4 bases and J dropped 8 bases, with 8 bases sitting between them. CDR3 sequence (DNA): TGTGCCAGCAGTTCCTCCCTAGGCTACACCTTC. Protein: CASSSSLGYTF.

This rearrangement joins TRBV28 to TRBJ1-2; TRBD1 might be the D (5 bases). There are 15 residues in the CDR3. Trimming removed 1 base at V and 10 bases at J, with 19 bases between. Germline assignment: CDR1 MDHEN and CDR2 SYDVKM. The CDR3 sequence: CASSLFGGTPNSYTF. DNA for the CDR3: TGTGCCAGCAGTTTATTTGGGGGGACTCCGAATTCCTACACCTTC.

The J gene is TRBJ2-7, the V gene TRBV2; 8 positions match TRBD1. From germline, CDR1 is SNHLY and CDR2 FYNNEI. V was clipped by 4 bases and J by 1 base; unmatched bases: 6. The CDR3 extends over 15 amino acids. DNA for the CDR3: TGTGCCAGCAGTGTGGGGGACAGGCTGTCCTACGAGCAGTACTTC. Translated, it gives CASSVGDRLSYEQYF.

This sequence joins TRBV7-2 and TRBJ2-3; D is possibly TRBD2 (5 bases). The germline V and J ends were trimmed by 3 bases and 5 bases, with 9 bases remaining between them. Germline assignment: CDR1 SGHTA and CDR2 FQGNSA. The CDR3 runs 13 residues. CDR3 sequence: CASSFLLGDTQYF. The CDR3 DNA follows: TGTGCCAGCAGCTTCCTACTAGGAGATACGCAGTATTTT. The variable domain in full, completed from reference TRBV7-2 and TRBJ2-3, reads GAGVSQSPSNKVTEKGKDVELRCDPISGHTALYWYRQSLGQGLEFLIYFQGNSAPDKSGLPSDRFSAERTGGSVSTLTIQRTQQEDSAVYLCASSFLLGDTQYFGPGTRLTVL.

V and J are TRBV2 and TRBJ2-5; a weak D match, TRBD2 (6 bases). Germline values: CDR1 SNHLY, CDR2 FYNNEI. The CDR3 has 15 amino acids. The V and J ends lost 0 bases and 5 bases respectively, with 13 bases between them. The CDR3 coding sequence is TGTGCCAGCAGTGAAGCGCTTCAGGGAGGTGAGACCCAGTACTTC. Its translation: CASSEALQGGETQYF.

The chain combines TRBV27 with TRBJ1-2; D may be TRBD1 (6 bases). CDR1 and CDR2 (germline): MNHEY, SMNVEV (reference sequence). The CDR3 totals 14 residues. Trimming removed 5 bases from V and 4 bases from J, with 14 bases in between. CDR3: CASSRAPGVYGYTF. CDR3 DNA sequence: TGTGCCAGCAGTCGGGCCCCAGGGGTCTATGGCTACACCTTC.

The J gene is TRBJ1-2, the V gene TRBV5-1; D perhaps matches TRBD1 (6 bases). Trimming took off 0 bases at V and 5 bases at J, with 14 bases between the two ends. CDR1 SGHRS and CDR2 YFSETQ come from the germline V gene. The CDR3 is 15 residues long. The CDR3 sequence: CASSLDRVSHYGYTF. CDR3 DNA: TGCGCCAGCAGCTTGGACAGGGTGTCCCATTATGGCTACACCTTC.

The chain carries TRBV30 and TRBJ1-5; D is unresolved. Germline CDR1 is GTSNPN and CDR2 is SVGIG (reference sequence). This CDR3 is built from 13 residues. V was clipped by 3 bases and J by 2 bases, with 8 bases between them. CDR3 in DNA: TGTGCCTGGAGCTTATTTGGCAATCAGCCCCAGCATTTT. The encoded protein is CAWSLFGNQPQHF.

The chain is built from TRBV15 and TRBJ2-1; TRBD2 might be the D (6 bases). Deletions cut 5 bases from V and 5 bases from J, with 13 bases between. Germline V gene lookup returns CDR1 LNHNV and CDR2 YYDKDF (reference sequence). The CDR3 sequence is 14 residues long. The CDR3 nucleotides are TGTGCCACCAGCTCCCGGACTACCCACAATGAGCAGTTCTTC. It is translated as CATSSRTTHNEQFF.

The chain joins TRBV5-1 to TRBJ1-6; D unresolved. Germline V gene data show CDR1 as SGHRS and CDR2 as YFSETQ. The CDR3 length is 15 residues. The germline V and J ends were trimmed by 0 bases and 10 bases, with 14 bases remaining between them. CDR3 region: CASSLETGGRSPLHF. The CDR3 DNA follows: TGCGCCAGCAGCTTGGAGACCGGCGGAAGGTCACCCCTCCACTTT.

The chain couples TRBV5-6 to TRBJ2-1; no clear D. Looked up from germline, CDR1 is SGHDT and CDR2 is YYEEEE. The CDR3 is 15 residues long. V dropped 0 bases and J dropped 9 bases, with 16 bases sitting between them. DNA for the CDR3: TGTGCCAGCAGCTTGGCCAGCGCGTCTTTTGGTGAGCAGTTCTTC. Translated: CASSLASASFGEQFF. Using reference TRBV5-6 and TRBJ2-1 for the parts outside the CDR3, the full variable domain is DAGVTQSPTHLIKTRGQQVTLRCSPKSGHDTVSWYQQALGQGPQFIFQYYEEEERQRGNFPDRFSGHQFPNYSSELNVNALLLGDSALYLCASSLASASFGEQFFGPGTRLTVL.

This sequence joins TRBV18 and TRBJ1-2; D uncertain. The CDR3 covers 14 residues. Germline lookup yields CDR1 KGHSH and CDR2 LQKENI. V shed 3 bases and J shed 6 bases, with 14 bases lying between them. CDR3 bases: TGTGCCAGCTCACCGGGCATATCCGGCGATGGCTACACCTTC. Its protein product is CASSPGISGDGYTF.

In DNA, the CDR3 is TGTGCCAGCACCCATGGGGAAGGGGTCTATGAAAAACTGTTTTTT. Translation gives CASTHGEGVYEKLFF. The chain employs TRBV7-9 and TRBJ1-4, with a tentative D call TRBD1 (5 bases). Trimming removed 7 bases from V and 6 bases from J, with 18 bases in between. Germline V CDR1 and CDR2: SEHNR, FQNEAQ (reference sequence). The CDR3 is 15 amino acids. Combining the CDR3 with reference TRBV7-9 and TRBJ1-4 gives the whole variable domain DTGVSQNPRHKITKRGQNVTFRCDPISEHNRLYWYRQTLGQGPEFLTYFQNEAQLEKSRLLSDRFSAERPKGSFSTLEIQRTEQGDSAMYLCASTHGEGVYEKLFFGSGTQLSVL.

CDR3 nucleotides: TGTGCCAGCAGCGTCGGGCAAGAGACCCAGTACTTC. Amino acid sequence: CASSVGQETQYF. The chain links TRBV6-5 to TRBJ2-5; D unresolved. The CDR3 runs to 12 residues. Looked up from germline, CDR1 is MNHEY and CDR2 is SVGAGI. The V and J ends lost 6 bases and 2 bases respectively, with 7 bases between them.

CDR3 sequence (DNA): TGTGCCAGCTCACCACTGGGGGCTAACAATCAGCCCCAGCATTTT. Its translation: CASSPLGANNQPQHF. The gene calls are TRBV18 and TRBJ1-5, with D perhaps TRBD1 (6 bases). V gave up 1 base and J gave up 3 bases, with 10 bases separating them. CDR3 length equals 15 residues. CDR1 is KGHSH, CDR2 LQKENI, per germline.

The chain combines TRBV9 with TRBJ2-6, with TRBD1 identical over 9 bases. The CDR3 runs 20 residues. CDR1 is SGDLS and CDR2 is YYNGEE in the germline V gene. Trimming at V came to 4 bases and at J to 0 bases, leaving 14 bases not matched to a gene. The DNA for the CDR3 is TGTGCCAGCAGCTTTTTGGGACAGGGCGATCTAGACTCTGGGGCCAACGTCCTGACTTTC. As protein: CASSFLGQGDLDSGANVLTF.

The chain uses TRBV7-2 and TRBJ1-1, with D possibly matching TRBD1 (6 bases). Looked up from germline, CDR1 is SGHTA and CDR2 is FQGNSA. This CDR3 has 15 amino acids. V was pared by 1 base and J by 1 base, with 10 bases between. The CDR3 DNA reads TGTGCCAGCAGCTTAGGATGGACAGCGAACACTGAAGCTTTCTTT. Amino acid sequence: CASSLGWTANTEAFF.

J is TRBJ1-6 and V is TRBV9; weak D call: TRBD1 (5 bases). V shed 4 bases and J shed 10 bases, with 12 bases lying between them. The CDR3 extends over 13 amino acids. CDR1 is SGDLS, CDR2 YYNGEE, per germline. The CDR3 region is CASSFRQSSPLHF. CDR3 coding DNA: TGTGCCAGCAGCTTTAGACAGTCCTCACCCCTCCACTTT.

V usage is TRBV28 and J usage is TRBJ2-5; 9 bases align to TRBD2. CDR1 is MDHEN, CDR2 SYDVKM, per germline. Trimming took 5 bases from V and 2 from J; bases not matched to a gene: 9. The length of the CDR3 is 16 residues. This CDR3 is CASSHLGLASQETQYF. The CDR3 DNA is TGTGCCAGCAGTCACCTGGGACTAGCATCACAAGAGACCCAGTACTTC.